The clone carrying this T cell receptor beta chain turned up a few times. The antigen is not known. The PCR contained 60 Vbeta and 13 Jbeta primers. Sequencing was performed with immunoSEQ multiplex PCR; in TCRdb, only in-frame clones are kept and a portion is missing. The repertoire has about 60,000 clones, 73% of them found once; the top ten carry 5.4%. Losses at the gene ends were 9 bases for V and 2 bases for J; bases not matched to a gene: 2. CDR1 and CDR2 (germline): LNHDA, SQIVND (reference sequence). This CDR3 comprises 13 residues. This entry comes from a study of cytomegalovirus exposure and HLA in healthy donors. Study observations and caveats: Within an earlier analysis, most TCR beta V segments proved productive either about 87% or about 30% of the time. Usually a TCR sequence was rare, but some public TCRs were found in many donors. Among the CMV-associated chains, a few were confirmed in vitro as specific for CMV antigens. Cytomegalovirus status, reportedly, was diagnosed with high specificity and sensitivity by the classifier.

This chain joins TRBV19 and TRBJ2-5; 11 bases fit TRBD2. Material: PBMCs. This TCR was recovered from a man between 45 and 60 years old in good health and CMV-seronegative. For the CDR3, the DNA is TGTGCCAGCAGGACTAGCGGGCAAGAGACCCAGTACTTC. Translating gives CASRTSGQETQYF.